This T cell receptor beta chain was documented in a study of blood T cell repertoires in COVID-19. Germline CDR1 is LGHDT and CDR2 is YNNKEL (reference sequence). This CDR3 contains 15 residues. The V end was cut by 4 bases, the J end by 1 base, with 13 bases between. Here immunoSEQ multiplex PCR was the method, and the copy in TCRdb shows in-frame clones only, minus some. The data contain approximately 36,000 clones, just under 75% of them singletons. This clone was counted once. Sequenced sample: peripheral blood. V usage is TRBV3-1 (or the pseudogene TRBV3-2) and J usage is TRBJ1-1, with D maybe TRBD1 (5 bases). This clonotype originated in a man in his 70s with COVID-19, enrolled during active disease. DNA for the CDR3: TGTGCCAGCAGCCCTCAGGGCCCTCGGAACACTGAAGCTTTCTTT. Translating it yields CASSPQGPRNTEAFF.